Following are 31 T cell receptor beta chains from one sample sequenced in a study of cytomegalovirus exposure and HLA in healthy donors. Sequencing was performed with immunoSEQ multiplex PCR; in TCRdb, only in-frame clones are kept and a portion is missing. The table shows over 120,000 clones, with 94% occurring only once. Input material: PBMCs. Receptors originate from a man in his late teens or twenties in good health and CMV-seropositive.

This chain connects TRBV27 to TRBJ2-1; 13 bases fit TRBD2. The CDR3 extends over 15 amino acids. J gave up 7 bases and V 5 bases, and 5 bases lay outside the gene matches. Germline loops: CDR1 MNHEY, CDR2 SMNVEV (reference sequence). CDR3 amino acids: CASSPGLAGVNEQFF. The CDR3 DNA sequence: TGTGCCAGCAGTCCTGGACTAGCGGGAGTTAATGAGCAGTTCTTC.

The genes are TRBV9 and TRBJ2-3; 10 nucleotides align to TRBD2. The CDR3 is 16 amino acids. Trimming removed 1 base from V and 5 bases from J; junction bases left unmatched: 7. The germline V gene has CDR1 SGDLS and CDR2 YYNGEE. The CDR3 region has the DNA TGTGCCAGCAGCGTATCGGTAGCGGGAGGTTTAGATACGCAGTATTTT. Its translation is CASSVSVAGGLDTQYF. The full variable domain, its missing parts supplied by reference TRBV9 and TRBJ2-3, is DSGVTQTPKHLITATGQRVTLRCSPRSGDLSVYWYQQSLDQGLQFLIQYYNGEERAKGNILERFSAQQFPDLHSELNLSSLELGDSALYFCASSVSVAGGLDTQYFGPGTRLTVL.

The rearrangement links TRBV2 to TRBJ2-1; D may be TRBD1 (5 bases). Trimming removed 8 bases from V and 5 bases from J, with 19 bases in between. The V gene's germline CDR1 is SNHLY and CDR2 FYNNEI. The CDR3 is 15 amino acids. In DNA, the CDR3 is TGTGCCAGCGGAAGGGGATTACGGCCCAACAATGAGCAGTTCTTC. Amino acid sequence: CASGRGLRPNNEQFF.

The gene calls are TRBV7-2 and TRBJ2-7, with D perhaps matching TRBD2 (7 bases). Per germline, CDR1 SGHTA and CDR2 FQGNSA. The CDR3 runs 17 residues. Between the trimmed V and J ends, which lost 3 bases and 1 base, there was a span of 19 bases. The CDR3 reads CASSFSGEGGKSYEQYF. The CDR3 DNA is TGTGCCAGCAGCTTCTCAGGGGAGGGTGGGAAGTCCTACGAGCAGTACTTC. Based on the CDR3 plus reference TRBV7-2 and TRBJ2-7, the full variable domain is GAGVSQSPSNKVTEKGKDVELRCDPISGHTALYWYRQSLGQGLEFLIYFQGNSAPDKSGLPSDRFSAERTGGSVSTLTIQRTQQEDSAVYLCASSFSGEGGKSYEQYFGPGTRLTVT.

This chain uses TRBV10-3 with TRBJ2-3; 8 bases fit TRBD1. V dropped 2 bases and J dropped 4; count of bases not matched to a gene: 2. CDR1 is ENHRY, CDR2 SYGVKD, per germline. CDR3 length: 14 residues. In DNA, the CDR3 is TGTGCCATCAGTGAGCGGACAGGGCCAGATACGCAGTATTTT. This codes for CAISERTGPDTQYF.

The genes are TRBV14 and TRBJ2-6, with 8 bases identical to TRBD1. Germline V gives CDR1 SGHDN, CDR2 FVKESK. This CDR3 is 16 amino acids long. V lost 0 bases, J lost 2 bases, and 0 bases stayed unmatched. The CDR3 protein is CASSQETGAGANVLTF. In nucleotides, the CDR3 is TGTGCCAGCAGCCAAGAGACAGGGGCTGGGGCCAACGTCCTGACTTTC.

V usage is TRBV27 and J usage is TRBJ1-5; D may be TRBD1 (6 bases). Germline-derived CDR1 and CDR2 are MNHEY and SMNVEV (reference sequence). With 0 bases removed from V and 6 bases from J, the gap between germline ends came to 9 bases. The CDR3 loop spans 14 amino acids. The DNA for the CDR3 is TGTGCCAGCAGTTTATCAACAGGGACTCAGCCCCAGCATTTT. This sequence encodes CASSLSTGTQPQHF.

The J gene is TRBJ1-1, the V gene TRBV25-1; tentatively, D is TRBD1 (5 bases). The CDR3 covers 17 residues. Germline V gene sequence: CDR1 MGHDK, CDR2 SYGVNS. Trimming removed 1 base at V and 4 bases at J, with 19 bases between. The CDR3: CASSEFFGLGGGTEAFF. In DNA form, the CDR3 reads TGTGCCAGCAGTGAATTTTTCGGGCTGGGGGGTGGCACTGAAGCTTTCTTT. The whole variable domain, filled in from reference TRBV25-1 and TRBJ1-1, reads EADIYQTPRYLVIGTGKKITLECSQTMGHDKMYWYQQDPGMELHLIHYSYGVNSTEKGDLSSESTVSRIRTEHFPLTLESARPSHTSQYLCASSEFFGLGGGTEAFFGQGTRLTVV.

CDR3: CASSPYRGQNYGYTF. The DNA of the CDR3 is TGTGCCAGCAGTCCATACAGGGGGCAGAACTATGGCTACACCTTC. The chain links TRBV6-1 to TRBJ1-2, with TRBD1 matching 9 bases. The CDR3 covers 15 residues. CDR1 and CDR2 (germline): MNHNS, SASEGT. J was trimmed by 2 bases and V by 5 bases; bases with no gene match: 6.

The V gene is TRBV6-1, the J gene TRBJ1-5, with D possibly matching TRBD1 (5 bases). Germline values: CDR1 MNHNS, CDR2 SASEGT. Trimming pared 11 bases from V and 3 bases from J, leaving 14 bases between. The CDR3 runs 13 residues. The CDR3, as DNA: TGTGCCTCAGGGTCTAGGAACAATCAGCCCCAGCATTTT. Translating it yields CASGSRNNQPQHF.

The J gene is TRBJ1-2, the V gene TRBV11-2; D possibly corresponds to TRBD1 (6 bases). CDR3 length: 15 amino acids. V was clipped by 0 bases and J by 3 bases, with 11 bases between them. Germline CDR1 is SGHAT and CDR2 is FQNNGV. CDR3: CASSLEGADYYGYTF. CDR3 DNA: TGTGCCAGCAGCTTAGAGGGGGCGGACTACTATGGCTACACCTTC.

The CDR3: CASSAQGGNTEAFF. CDR3 nucleotides: TGTGCCAGCAGCGCACAGGGGGGAAACACTGAAGCTTTCTTT. The chain combines TRBV7-9 with TRBJ1-1, with 8 bases aligning to TRBD1. V was clipped by 5 bases and J by 2 bases; unmatched bases: 4. Germline V lookup: CDR1 SEHNR, CDR2 FQNEAQ (reference sequence). This CDR3 is 14 amino acids long.

The chain joins TRBV7-3 to TRBJ2-7, with D unresolved. Trimming removed 5 bases at V and 3 bases at J, with 14 bases between. There are 14 residues in the CDR3. Germline-derived CDR1 and CDR2 are SGHTA and FQGTGA. In DNA form, the CDR3 reads TGTGCCAGCAGCCCCGACTCGCAGAACTACGAGCAGTACTTC. Encoded protein: CASSPDSQNYEQYF.

This chain joins TRBV27 and TRBJ1-5; D unresolved. V lost 3 bases and J 4 bases, leaving 10 bases between the germline ends. The length of the CDR3 is 14 residues. CDR1 is MNHEY and CDR2 is SMNVEV in the germline V gene (reference sequence). The DNA of the CDR3 is TGTGCCAGCAGTTTGGTGGGAGGAAATCAGCCCCAGCATTTT. Amino acid sequence: CASSLVGGNQPQHF.

V gene TRBV11-2 combines with J gene TRBJ2-5; D not certain. Trimming took 4 bases from V and 2 from J, leaving 17 bases between them. The CDR3 is 16 residues long. Germline lookup yields CDR1 SGHAT and CDR2 FQNNGV. CDR3 in amino acids: CASSSHPRLAQETQYF. The CDR3 DNA sequence: TGTGCCAGCAGCTCCCACCCGAGGCTGGCTCAAGAGACCCAGTACTTC.

The chain carries TRBV5-1 and TRBJ1-1; no clear D. The CDR3 is 14 amino acids. V was pared by 0 bases and J by 3 bases, with 9 bases between. Germline V lookup: CDR1 SGHRS, CDR2 YFSETQ. The CDR3 spells CASSLGATYTEAFF. CDR3 nucleotides: TGCGCCAGCAGCTTGGGGGCCACTTACACTGAAGCTTTCTTT.

This sequence joins TRBV28 and TRBJ1-3, with a tentative D call TRBD1 (6 bases). Germline assignment: CDR1 MDHEN and CDR2 SYDVKM. The CDR3 is 16 amino acids. Deletions cut 6 bases from V and 2 bases from J, with 17 bases between. CDR3 sequence: CASRKRTGSAGNTIYF. CDR3 in DNA: TGTGCCAGCAGAAAGAGAACAGGGTCAGCTGGAAACACCATATATTTT. Drawing the rest from reference TRBV28 and TRBJ1-3, the complete variable domain is DVKVTQSSRYLVKRTGEKVFLECVQDMDHENMFWYRQDPGLGLRLIYFSYDVKMKEKGDIPEGYSVSREKKERFSLILESASTNQTSMYLCASRKRTGSAGNTIYFGEGSWLTVV.

V is TRBV5-6 and J is TRBJ2-3, with D maybe TRBD2 (6 bases). Deletions cut 4 bases from V and 4 bases from J, with 16 bases between. This CDR3 comprises 15 residues. Per the germline V gene, CDR1 is SGHDT and CDR2 is YYEEEE. CDR3 bases: TGTGCCAGCAGCCGAATAAGGACTAAAGCAGATACGCAGTATTTT. Translating it yields CASSRIRTKADTQYF.

In this sample, this clone is large. CDR3 amino acids: CASSLLADSSYNEQFF. The DNA for the CDR3 is TGTGCCAGCAGTTTATTAGCGGATTCCTCCTACAATGAGCAGTTCTTC. V gene TRBV28 combines with J gene TRBJ2-1, with a weak D call TRBD2 (6 bases). CDR3 length: 16 residues. V shed 1 base and J shed 0 bases, with 10 bases lying between them. The V gene's germline CDR1 is MDHEN and CDR2 SYDVKM.

V and J are TRBV29-1 and TRBJ2-7; no firm D call. Germline V lookup: CDR1 SQVTM, CDR2 ANQGSEA. V was clipped by 4 bases and J by 5 bases, with 15 bases between them. The CDR3 is made up of 13 amino acids. CDR3: CSVGSPGLDEQYF. The DNA for the CDR3 is TGCAGCGTTGGTTCGCCGGGTTTGGACGAGCAGTACTTC.

The CDR3 DNA is TGTGCCAGCAGTTCGACAGGGGCTGACACTGAAGCTTTCTTT. Amino acids: CASSSTGADTEAFF. The chain combines TRBV6-6 with TRBJ1-1; 8 nucleotides line up with TRBD1. The CDR3 has 14 amino acids. Germline trimming cut 4 bases from V and 3 bases from J; bases unmatched to any gene: 4. From germline, CDR1 is MNHNY and CDR2 SVGAGI (reference sequence).

This chain joins TRBV15 and TRBJ2-7, with D tentatively TRBD1 (6 bases). The CDR3 extends over 13 amino acids. From germline, CDR1 is LNHNV and CDR2 YYDKDF (reference sequence). The V and J ends lost 2 bases and 6 bases respectively, with 11 bases between them. The CDR3 reads CATSRKNRAEQYF. CDR3 DNA sequence: TGTGCCACCAGCAGAAAAAACAGGGCCGAGCAGTACTTC.

This clone was seen a single time. The V call is TRBV11-3, the J call TRBJ2-3; 9 bases agree with TRBD2. J lost 8 bases, V lost 4 bases, and 4 bases had no gene match. This CDR3 has 13 amino acids. Germline-derived CDR1 and CDR2 are SGHNT and YENEEA. CDR3 amino acids: CASSSSSGVTQYF. In DNA, the CDR3 is TGTGCCAGCAGCTCCTCTAGCGGGGTTACGCAGTATTTT.

The chain uses TRBV9 and TRBJ2-2; maybe TRBD2 (6 bases). From germline, CDR1 is SGDLS and CDR2 YYNGEE. This CDR3 region has 17 residues. Trimming took 5 bases from V and 6 from J, leaving 23 bases between them. CDR3: CASSQGTLGSVAGELFF. CDR3 sequence (DNA): TGTGCCAGCAGTCAAGGGACTCTAGGCTCTGTCGCCGGGGAGCTGTTTTTT.

The J gene is TRBJ2-3, the V gene TRBV27, with 7 positions matching TRBD1. Trimming at V came to 3 bases and at J to 4 bases, leaving 7 bases not matched to a gene. In germline, CDR1 is MNHEY, CDR2 SMNVEV (reference sequence). This CDR3 spans 15 amino acids. The CDR3 here is CASSFLTGFPDTQYF. CDR3 DNA sequence: TGTGCCAGCAGTTTTTTGACAGGGTTCCCAGATACGCAGTATTTT.

This chain links TRBV28 with TRBJ2-7; 10 nucleotides match TRBD2. The J segment lost 5 bases and the V segment lost 1 base, leaving 8 bases of the junction unmatched. The CDR3 length is 16 residues. Looked up from germline, CDR1 is MDHEN and CDR2 is SYDVKM. This CDR3 is CASSLFPSGSSNEQYF. The CDR3 DNA reads TGTGCCAGCAGTTTATTCCCTAGCGGGAGTAGCAACGAGCAGTACTTC.

V and J are TRBV2 and TRBJ2-3; D ambiguous. The germline gives CDR1 SNHLY, CDR2 FYNNEI. V dropped 3 bases and J dropped 3 bases, with 4 bases sitting between them. This CDR3 is 12 amino acids long. The CDR3 reads CASSERTDTQYF. The CDR3 nucleotides are TGTGCCAGCAGTGAGCGGACAGATACGCAGTATTTT.

About this clone: Other DNA sequences in this sample translate to the same CDR3. This sequence joins TRBV5-1 and TRBJ2-3, with 12 nucleotides matching TRBD2. J gave up 0 bases and V 3 bases, and 2 bases lay outside the gene matches. The CDR3 totals 16 residues. Germline V gene sequence: CDR1 SGHRS, CDR2 YFSETQ. The CDR3 reads CASSSGLAGSTDTQYF. The CDR3 region has the DNA TGCGCCAGCAGCTCCGGACTAGCGGGGAGCACAGATACGCAGTATTTT.

The rearrangement joins TRBV19 to TRBJ1-1, with D perhaps matching TRBD1 (6 bases). The V and J ends lost 1 base and 1 base respectively, with 13 bases between them. The length of the CDR3 is 16 residues. Germline CDR1 is LNHDA and CDR2 is SQIVND (reference sequence). The CDR3 here is CASSIAADSWNTEAFF. For the CDR3, the DNA is TGTGCCAGTAGTATAGCCGCGGACAGTTGGAACACTGAAGCTTTCTTT.

The CDR3 reads CASRSTGPNSGNTIYF. The CDR3 bases are TGTGCCAGCAGGTCGACAGGGCCAAACTCTGGAAACACCATATATTTT. The rearrangement uses TRBV28 and TRBJ1-3, with 7 positions matching TRBD1. CDR3 length: 16 amino acids. The ends lost 6 bases at V and 0 bases at J; junction bases unmatched: 8. CDR1 is MDHEN and CDR2 is SYDVKM in the germline V gene.

The rearrangement uses TRBV18 and TRBJ1-1, with TRBD1 as a possible D gene (6 bases). Germline assignment: CDR1 KGHSH and CDR2 LQKENI. The CDR3 runs to 13 residues. V dropped 6 bases and J dropped 4 bases, with 12 bases sitting between them. CDR3 DNA sequence: TGTGCCAGCTCCCTCCAGGGGACCACTGAAGCTTTCTTT. Protein sequence: CASSLQGTTEAFF.